This is a list of T cell receptor beta chains from one sample in a study of CD8 T cells in ankylosing spondylitis. In TCRdb, the 5' RACE reads were re-called with MiXCR into one record per CDR3 protein. This table has about 400,000 distinct CDR3 sequences, 20% to 25% appearing once. The material sequenced was blood, either unsorted or a sorted T cell fraction (not recorded which). These receptors were collected from a male donor with ankylosing spondylitis. Both conserved end residues are part of each CDR3. Fields, in order: J gene, D gene, V gene, clone size, CDR3 protein, CDR3 DNA. A D gene is named only where the DNA matches it firmly. Clone size is stated in some rows and not others, as once, few, many or a class when expanded.

J gene: TRBJ2-3
D gene: TRBD2
V gene: TRBV29-1
clone size: -
CDR3 protein: CSVVTSADTQYF
CDR3 DNA: TGCAGCGTTGTCACTAGCGCAGATACGCAGTATTTT

J gene: TRBJ2-7
D gene: -
V gene: TRBV3-1
clone size: few
CDR3 protein: CASSQEIDSLNEQYF
CDR3 DNA: TGTGCCAGCAGCCAAGAAATCGACAGTCTGAACGAGCAGTACTTC

J gene: TRBJ1-3
D gene: -
V gene: TRBV29-1
clone size: few
CDR3 protein: CSVEMGSGRGNTIYF
CDR3 DNA: TGCAGCGTTGAAATGGGCTCGGGGCGGGGAAACACCATATATTTT

J gene: TRBJ2-2
D gene: -
V gene: TRBV18
clone size: -
CDR3 protein: CASSPLPATGELFF
CDR3 DNA: TGTGCCAGCTCACCTCTTCCAGCCACCGGGGAGCTGTTTTTT

J gene: TRBJ2-3
D gene: -
V gene: TRBV12-3/TRBV12-4
clone size: -
CDR3 protein: CASAPVRTSTDTQYF
CDR3 DNA: TGTGCCAGCGCACCGGTCCGGACTAGCACAGATACGCAGTATTTT

J gene: TRBJ2-7
D gene: TRBD2
V gene: TRBV2
clone size: -
CDR3 protein: CASSEILAGYEQYF
CDR3 DNA: TGTGCCAGCAGTGAAATCCTAGCGGGGTACGAGCAGTACTTC

J gene: TRBJ2-3
D gene: -
V gene: TRBV28
clone size: -
CDR3 protein: CASSSLTGLSTDTQYF
CDR3 DNA: TGTGCCAGCAGTTCATTAACAGGACTGAGCACAGATACGCAGTATTTT

J gene: TRBJ2-1
D gene: -
V gene: TRBV7-2
clone size: few
CDR3 protein: CASSSGTFFYNEQFF
CDR3 DNA: TGTGCCAGCAGCTCCGGGACTTTTTTCTACAATGAGCAGTTCTTC

J gene: TRBJ2-2
D gene: -
V gene: TRBV3-1
clone size: few
CDR3 protein: CASSQAGRNTGELFF
CDR3 DNA: TGTGCCAGCAGCCAAGCGGGGCGGAACACCGGGGAGCTGTTTTTT

J gene: TRBJ2-3
D gene: TRBD2
V gene: TRBV29-1
clone size: few
CDR3 protein: CSQREGPDTQYF
CDR3 DNA: TGCAGCCAGCGGGAGGGCCCAGATACGCAGTATTTT

J gene: TRBJ2-2
D gene: -
V gene: TRBV15
clone size: -
CDR3 protein: CATSRDWRELFF
CDR3 DNA: TGTGCCACCAGCAGAGATTGGAGGGAGCTGTTTTTT

J gene: TRBJ2-2
D gene: TRBD1
V gene: TRBV5-1
clone size: few
CDR3 protein: CASGLGDRGSGELFF
CDR3 DNA: TGCGCCAGCGGACTCGGGGACAGGGGTTCCGGGGAGCTGTTTTTT

J gene: TRBJ1-2
D gene: -
V gene: TRBV12-3/TRBV12-4
clone size: -
CDR3 protein: CASSSSPVVGYGYTF
CDR3 DNA: TGTGCCAGCAGCTCCTCCCCGGTGGTTGGGTATGGCTACACCTTC

J gene: TRBJ2-7
D gene: TRBD2
V gene: TRBV12-3/TRBV12-4
clone size: -
CDR3 protein: CASTSGATSGTFEQYF
CDR3 DNA: TGTGCCAGCACCTCGGGGGCGACTAGCGGGACGTTTGAGCAGTACTTC

J gene: TRBJ1-1
D gene: -
V gene: TRBV7-2
clone size: few
CDR3 protein: CASSFFSGEAEAFF
CDR3 DNA: TGTGCCAGCAGCTTTTTTTCAGGGGAGGCTGAAGCTTTCTTT

J gene: TRBJ2-6
D gene: -
V gene: TRBV5-1
clone size: once
CDR3 protein: CASSGNLPYSGANVLTF
CDR3 DNA: TGCGCCAGCAGCGGAAACCTACCGTACTCTGGGGCCAACGTCCTGACTTTC

J gene: TRBJ1-1
D gene: -
V gene: TRBV2
clone size: many
CDR3 protein: CASREANRRGEAFF
CDR3 DNA: TGTGCCAGCAGAGAGGCGAACCGGCGGGGGGAAGCTTTCTTT

J gene: TRBJ2-7
D gene: TRBD2
V gene: TRBV4-3
clone size: few
CDR3 protein: CASSLQASGGYEQYF
CDR3 DNA: TGCGCCAGCAGTTTACAGGCTAGCGGGGGCTACGAGCAGTACTTC

J gene: TRBJ1-4
D gene: TRBD1
V gene: TRBV20-1
clone size: few
CDR3 protein: CSARDVGQGNEKLFF
CDR3 DNA: TGCAGTGCTAGAGATGTGGGACAGGGCAATGAAAAACTGTTTTTT

J gene: TRBJ2-7
D gene: TRBD2
V gene: TRBV20-1
clone size: -
CDR3 protein: CSARFSGRAYEQYF
CDR3 DNA: TGCAGTGCTAGATTTAGCGGGAGGGCCTACGAGCAGTACTTC

J gene: TRBJ1-2
D gene: -
V gene: TRBV5-1
clone size: few
CDR3 protein: CASSASGQGRGYTF
CDR3 DNA: TGCGCCAGCAGCGCCTCGGGCCAGGGACGTGGCTACACCTTC

J gene: TRBJ1-3
D gene: TRBD1
V gene: TRBV18
clone size: -
CDR3 protein: CASSPMAQGGSGNTIYF
CDR3 DNA: TGTGCCAGCTCACCAATGGCCCAGGGGGGCTCTGGAAACACCATATATTTT

J gene: TRBJ2-1
D gene: TRBD2
V gene: TRBV28
clone size: -
CDR3 protein: CASSSRLAGGRGQFF
CDR3 DNA: TGTGCCAGCAGTTCGAGACTAGCGGGAGGCCGGGGACAGTTCTTC

J gene: TRBJ1-2
D gene: -
V gene: TRBV18
clone size: -
CDR3 protein: CASSTGEDYGYTF
CDR3 DNA: TGTGCCAGCTCAACGGGAGAGGACTATGGCTACACCTTC

J gene: TRBJ2-2
D gene: TRBD2
V gene: TRBV28
clone size: -
CDR3 protein: CASSFAGVMTGELFF
CDR3 DNA: TGTGCCAGCAGTTTCGCGGGAGTAATGACCGGGGAGCTGTTTTTT

J gene: TRBJ2-1
D gene: -
V gene: TRBV2
clone size: -
CDR3 protein: CASSPGDAVDEQFF
CDR3 DNA: TGTGCCAGCAGTCCAGGGGACGCGGTGGATGAGCAGTTCTTC

J gene: TRBJ2-7
D gene: -
V gene: TRBV6-1
clone size: -
CDR3 protein: CASSEGGSDYEQYF
CDR3 DNA: TGTGCCAGCAGTGAAGGGGGCTCAGACTACGAGCAGTACTTC

J gene: TRBJ2-7
D gene: TRBD2
V gene: TRBV6-1
clone size: few
CDR3 protein: CASATSGSSRLLRPEQYF
CDR3 DNA: TGTGCCAGCGCGACTAGCGGGAGTAGCCGACTGCTGAGACCCGAGCAGTACTTC

J gene: TRBJ2-1
D gene: -
V gene: TRBV11-2
clone size: many
CDR3 protein: CASSLGRSGEQFF
CDR3 DNA: TGTGCCAGCAGCTTAGGTCGTAGCGGTGAGCAGTTCTTC

J gene: TRBJ2-3
D gene: -
V gene: TRBV18
clone size: -
CDR3 protein: CASSPAGDTQYF
CDR3 DNA: TGTGCCAGCTCACCCGCAGGGGATACGCAGTATTTT

J gene: TRBJ2-5
D gene: -
V gene: TRBV7-6
clone size: few
CDR3 protein: CASSFFGFQETQYF
CDR3 DNA: TGTGCCAGCAGCTTTTTTGGGTTCCAAGAGACCCAGTACTTC

J gene: TRBJ2-1
D gene: -
V gene: TRBV30
clone size: -
CDR3 protein: CACSQGRLSKSYNEQFF
CDR3 DNA: TGTGCCTGTTCACAGGGCCGTTTGAGTAAGTCCTACAATGAGCAGTTCTTC